This is a list of T cell receptor beta chains from one sample in a study of blood T cell repertoires in COVID-19. The data were produced by immunoSEQ multiplex PCR, yet TCRdb's version contains in-frame clones alone and is incomplete. The table has around 300,000 clones, around 87% seen once; the top ten hold 1%. Sequenced: peripheral blood. All receptors derive from a man aged 45-60 years with active or convalescent COVID-19. Each CDR3 is given with its conserved first and last residue. The order of the fields is J gene, V gene, D gene, clone size, CDR3 protein, CDR3 DNA. A D gene is named only where the DNA matches it firmly. Only part of the rows carry a size: once, few, many, or a class if the clone is expanded.

TRBJ2-3 TRBV12-3/TRBV12-4 TRBD2 NA CASRRLATDTQYF TGTGCCAGCAGGAGACTAGCAACAGATACGCAGTATTTT
TRBJ1-2 TRBV7-8 NA NA CASSLVSGNYGYTF TGTGCCAGCAGCTTAGTATCAGGGAACTATGGCTACACCTTC
TRBJ1-4 TRBV24-1 NA NA CATSLGGVSDGEKLFF TGTGCCACGTCCTTAGGAGGGGTGTCAGACGGTGAAAAACTGTTTTTT
TRBJ2-5 TRBV30 NA NA CAWSVGGETQYF TGTGCCTGGAGTGTAGGAGGGGAGACCCAGTACTTC
TRBJ1-3 TRBV5-1 NA NA CASSRGGGSPTSSGNTIYF TGCGCCAGCAGCCGGGGTGGGGGGAGCCCCACTAGCTCTGGAAACACCATATATTTT
TRBJ1-2 TRBV28 NA NA CASSNTYGYTF TGTGCCAGCAGTAACACCTATGGCTACACCTTC
TRBJ1-5 TRBV5-6 NA NA CASSLGGDLNQPQHF TGTGCCAGCAGCTTGGGAGGGGACTTAAATCAGCCCCAGCATTTT
TRBJ1-2 TRBV23-1 TRBD1 NA CASSRLTGRNTF TGCGCCAGCAGTAGATTGACAGGGCGGAACACCTTC
TRBJ2-1 TRBV4-1 TRBD2 NA CASSPGLAGVGIYNEQFF TGCGCCAGCAGCCCTGGACTAGCGGGAGTCGGGATCTACAATGAGCAGTTCTTC
TRBJ2-3 TRBV7-3 NA NA CASSPHRAPTDTQYF TGTGCCAGCAGCCCGCACAGGGCCCCCACAGATACGCAGTATTTT
TRBJ2-7 TRBV18 NA NA CASSMAPSGLGSYEQYF TGTGCCAGCTCAATGGCCCCTAGTGGTCTGGGCTCCTACGAGCAGTACTTC
TRBJ1-4 TRBV2 NA NA CASRAGTPNEKLFF TGTGCCAGCAGGGCCGGGACACCGAATGAAAAACTGTTTTTT
TRBJ1-5 TRBV19 NA NA CASNLQISGQPQHF TGTGCCAGTAACCTCCAGATTTCAGGTCAGCCCCAGCATTTT
TRBJ2-5 TRBV11-2 TRBD2 NA CASSPGQRLAGLQETQYF TGTGCCAGCAGCCCCGGTCAAAGGCTAGCGGGATTACAAGAGACCCAGTACTTC
TRBJ2-6 TRBV11-2 NA NA CASSLADSSGANVLTF TGTGCCAGCAGCTTAGCAGACAGCTCTGGGGCCAACGTCCTGACTTTC
TRBJ1-1 TRBV5-4 TRBD1 NA CASSARTGTEAFF TGTGCCAGCAGCGCTCGGACAGGCACTGAAGCTTTCTTT
TRBJ1-2 TRBV6-5 NA NA CASTSGNGGYTF TGTGCCAGCACTTCCGGGAATGGTGGCTACACCTTC
TRBJ2-1 TRBV11-3 TRBD1 NA CASSSRDRGDEQFF TGTGCCAGCAGCTCCCGGGACAGGGGCGATGAGCAGTTCTTC
TRBJ2-5 TRBV28 TRBD1 NA CASNGQGAGETQYF TGTGCCAGCAATGGACAGGGGGCCGGAGAGACCCAGTACTTC
TRBJ1-1 TRBV5-1 TRBD1 NA CASSPQGGTEAFF TGCGCCAGCAGCCCTCAGGGGGGCACTGAAGCTTTCTTT
TRBJ2-1 TRBV3-1/TRBV3-2 NA NA CASSQGSRPPYNEQFF TGTGCCAGCAGCCAAGGGTCGCGGCCCCCTTACAATGAGCAGTTCTTC
TRBJ2-5 TRBV19 TRBD1 NA CASSILGGVTQYF TGTGCCAGTAGTATACTAGGGGGCGTGACCCAGTACTTC
TRBJ1-5 TRBV28 TRBD1 NA CASSSGQRGNQPQHF TGTGCCAGCAGTTCGGGACAGAGGGGCAATCAGCCCCAGCATTTT
TRBJ1-5 TRBV19 TRBD1 NA CASSMTGINQPQHF TGTGCCAGTAGTATGACAGGGATCAATCAGCCCCAGCATTTT
TRBJ1-6 TRBV15 NA NA CATSRDLRGDSPLHF TGTGCCACCAGCAGAGATCTCCGGGGTGATTCACCCCTCCACTTT
TRBJ2-4 TRBV20-1 NA NA CSATLATIQYF TGCAGTGCTACCCTAGCGACCATTCAGTACTTC
TRBJ2-7 TRBV30 NA few CAWSTGPPSYEQYF TGTGCCTGGAGTACAGGGCCCCCCTCCTACGAGCAGTACTTC
TRBJ2-1 TRBV7-2 TRBD1 NA CASSLSSTGGLSNEQFF TGTGCCAGCAGCTTATCCTCGACAGGGGGCCTGAGCAATGAGCAGTTCTTC
TRBJ2-3 TRBV21-1 NA NA CASSTYTGPHTDTQYF TGTGCCAGCAGCACCTACACAGGACCACATACAGATACGCAGTATTTT